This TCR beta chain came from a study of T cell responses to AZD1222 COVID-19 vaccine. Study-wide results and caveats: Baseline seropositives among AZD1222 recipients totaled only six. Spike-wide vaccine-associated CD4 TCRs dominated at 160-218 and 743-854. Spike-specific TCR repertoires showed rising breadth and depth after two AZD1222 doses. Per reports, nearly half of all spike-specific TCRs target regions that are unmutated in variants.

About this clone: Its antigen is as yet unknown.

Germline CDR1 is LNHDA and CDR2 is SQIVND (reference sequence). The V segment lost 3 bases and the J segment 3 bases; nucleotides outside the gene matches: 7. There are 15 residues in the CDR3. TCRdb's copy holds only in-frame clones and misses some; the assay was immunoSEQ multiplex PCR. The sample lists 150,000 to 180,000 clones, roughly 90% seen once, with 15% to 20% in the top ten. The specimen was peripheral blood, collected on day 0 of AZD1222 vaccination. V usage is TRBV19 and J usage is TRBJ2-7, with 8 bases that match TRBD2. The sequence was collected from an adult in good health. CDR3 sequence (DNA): TGTGCCAGTAGTATTACGGGAGGGAACGACTACGAGCAGTACTTC. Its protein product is CASSITGGNDYEQYF.